This record concerns one TCR beta chain sequence. In the original processing: Amplification with reference gene primers provided the estimates of nucleated cell counts. Data came from immunoSEQ multiplex PCR; TCRdb stores just in-frame clones and leaves some out. Clonal size and the V and J genes are those of that table, whereas D and trimming came from the DNA. The sample includes 150,000 to 200,000 clones, roughly four fifths of them seen just once. The data stem from a study of blood T cell repertoires in COVID-19. Background on the study: T cells, B-cell-depleted T cells, or PBMCs supplied cDNA or gDNA.

Trimming left V 4 bases short and J 5 bases short, with 11 bases between. The CDR3 has 13 residues. Germline lookup yields CDR1 MNHEY and CDR2 SVGAGI. This TCR was recovered from a man in his 60s with active or convalescent COVID-19. This sequence joins TRBV6-5 and TRBJ1-2; possible D gene TRBD1, 5 bases. The sample comprised peripheral blood. DNA of the CDR3: TGTGCCAGCAGTTCGTCAGGGTGGTATGGCTACACCTTC. Translation: CASSSSGWYGYTF.